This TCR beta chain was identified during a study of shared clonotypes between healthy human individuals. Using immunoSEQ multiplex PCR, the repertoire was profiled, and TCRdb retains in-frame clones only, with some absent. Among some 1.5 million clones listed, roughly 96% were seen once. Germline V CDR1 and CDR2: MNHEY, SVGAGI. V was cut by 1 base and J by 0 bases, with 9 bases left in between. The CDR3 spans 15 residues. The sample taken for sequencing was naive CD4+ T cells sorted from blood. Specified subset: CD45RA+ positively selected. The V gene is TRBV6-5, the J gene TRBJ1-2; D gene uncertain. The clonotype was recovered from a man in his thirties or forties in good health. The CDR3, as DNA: TGTGCCAGCAGTTACTATGTCGGCACTAACTATGGCTACACCTTC. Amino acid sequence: CASSYYVGTNYGYTF.